This T cell receptor beta chain is drawn from a study of neoadjuvant nivolumab and ipilimumab in lung cancer. About the research overall: Patients got nivolumab 3 mg/kg on days 1, 15 and 29; combination added ipilimumab 1 mg/kg day 1.

From germline, CDR1 is SGHVT and CDR2 SQSDAQ. With V trimmed by 7 bases and J by 6 bases, 9 bases remained unmatched. This CDR3 comprises 15 residues. Study-wide findings and caveats: TCR sequencing covered a small number of samples. Higher pretherapy blood TCR richness went with higher resected-tumor richness.

Sequenced by immunoSEQ multiplex PCR; TCRdb stores in-frame clones only, minus some. The table has some 28,000 clones, 83% seen once. Points on this clone: Its target is unknown.

The V gene is TRBV7-4, the J gene TRBJ1-6, with 7 bases lining up with TRBD1. This sequence was found in an adult with non-small cell lung cancer. This material consisted of tumor tissue, taken after neoadjuvant nivolumab, alone or with ipilimumab, at or shortly before surgery. The CDR3 DNA is TGTGCCAGCACCCAAGGCAGGGGGAGTAATTCACCCCTCCACTTT. Its protein is CASTQGRGSNSPLHF.